This entry lists 10 T cell receptor beta chains sequenced from one sample in a study of cytomegalovirus exposure and HLA in healthy donors. PCR was performed using 60 Vbeta and 13 Jbeta primers. TCRdb's copy holds only in-frame clones and misses some; the assay was immunoSEQ multiplex PCR. The data show roughly 130,000 clones, with around 77% seen just once and roughly 5.5% held by the top ten. Sample: PBMCs. The receptors shown here come from a man aged 25 to 40 in good health and CMV-seronegative.

This sequence joins TRBV5-1 and TRBJ2-5; 8 nucleotides align to TRBD2. The CDR3 has 16 residues. V shed 2 bases, J shed 0 bases, and the junction held 6 bases outside the gene matches. Germline V gene data show CDR1 as SGHRS and CDR2 as YFSETQ. The CDR3 nucleotides read TGCGCCAGCAGCTTATACGGGGGGGCGTACCAAGAGACCCAGTACTTC. Its protein is CASSLYGGAYQETQYF.

On this clone: Germline is not matched at one junction end, which may reflect a read error. The chain links TRBV11-1 to TRBJ2-1; the D gene is possibly TRBD2 (5 bases). The CDR3 extends over 16 amino acids. Germline-derived CDR1 and CDR2 are SGHAT and FQDESV (reference sequence). This CDR3 reads CASSLAFPSSYSEQFF. CDR3 nucleotide sequence: TGTGCCAGCAGCTTAGCTTTCCCTAGCTCCTACAGTGAGCAGTTCTTC.

The chain combines TRBV2 with TRBJ2-7, with D maybe TRBD2 (6 bases). The CDR3 has 13 residues. Germline V lookup: CDR1 SNHLY, CDR2 FYNNEI. V was pared by 10 bases and J by 2 bases, with 15 bases between. CDR3 nucleotides: TGTGCCATCAACGGGGGATTGACCTACGAGCAGTACTTC. It yields the protein CAINGGLTYEQYF.

This clone appeared a few times. The rearrangement links TRBV28 to TRBJ1-2; D gene ambiguous. This CDR3 is built from 15 residues. The V and J ends lost 6 bases and 7 bases respectively, with 21 bases between them. Germline V gene lookup returns CDR1 MDHEN and CDR2 SYDVKM. CDR3 protein: CASRRVGLRDFGYTF. Here the CDR3 DNA reads TGTGCCAGCAGGCGGGTTGGTCTAAGGGATTTTGGCTACACCTTC.

The V and J genes are TRBV27 and TRBJ2-3, with 9 bases lining up with TRBD2. The CDR3 spans 18 residues. V lost 5 bases and J lost 5; bases outside the gene matches: 17. CDR1 and CDR2 from the germline V gene are MNHEY and SMNVEV (reference sequence). CDR3 sequence reads: CASSPALVGRGGLDTQYF. The CDR3 nucleotides read TGTGCCAGCAGTCCAGCCCTGGTGGGGCGGGGGGGCTTAGATACGCAGTATTTT.

The chain joins TRBV4-3 to TRBJ2-5, with a tentative D call TRBD1 (6 bases). The CDR3 sequence is 16 residues long. V was cut by 3 bases and J by 2 bases, with 16 bases left in between. Per the germline V gene, CDR1 is LGHNA and CDR2 is YSLEER. This CDR3 is CASSHTGRRQQETQYF. DNA for the CDR3: TGCGCCAGCAGCCATACAGGGAGAAGACAACAAGAGACCCAGTACTTC.

The chain combines TRBV28 with TRBJ1-1; D unresolved. The CDR3 spans 13 residues. Trimming pared 5 bases from V and 3 bases from J, leaving 10 bases between. Germline V gene data show CDR1 as MDHEN and CDR2 as SYDVKM. The CDR3 region has the DNA TGTGCCAGCAGTCCTATACGGTACACTGAAGCTTTCTTT. It codes for CASSPIRYTEAFF.

This chain links TRBV4-1 with TRBJ2-1, with D possibly being TRBD1 (6 bases). V lost 4 bases and J lost 0, with 19 bases in between. The CDR3 spans 18 residues. Germline CDR1 is MGHRA and CDR2 is YSYEKL. CDR3 in amino acids: CASSRRMLDSSSYNEQFF. As DNA, the CDR3 is TGCGCCAGCAGCCGCCGGATGCTGGACAGTTCCTCCTACAATGAGCAGTTCTTC.

This rearrangement joins TRBV5-5 to TRBJ1-2, with 11 nucleotides matching TRBD1. Losses at the gene ends were 2 bases for V and 3 bases for J; bases not matched to a gene: 3. Germline CDR1 reads SGHKS; CDR2 reads YYEKEE (reference sequence). The CDR3 sequence is 15 residues long. CDR3 coding DNA: TGTGCCAGCAGCTTAAGGGACAGGGGGGACTATGGCTACACCTTC. This encodes CASSLRDRGDYGYTF.

This clone was counted only a few times. This sequence joins TRBV2 and TRBJ2-7; 7 bases are shared with TRBD1. V lost 1 base and J lost 2; bases outside the gene matches: 8. The CDR3 sequence is 16 residues long. CDR1 and CDR2 from the germline V gene are SNHLY and FYNNEI. CDR3 residues: CASSEGGWDRTYEQYF. CDR3 nucleotide sequence: TGTGCCAGCAGTGAAGGGGGGTGGGACAGAACCTACGAGCAGTACTTC.